This TCR beta chain was captured by sequencing in a study of T cells after yellow fever vaccination. General study findings and limits: A large majority of primary-vaccination clones showed up again after the booster (roughly 96% CD4, about 90% CD8).

A single record per CDR3 protein comes from TCRdb applying MiXCR to the 5' RACE reads. The sample carries 250,000 or so distinct CDR3 sequences, approximately 3.5% recorded once. The germline V gene encodes CDR1 LGHNA and CDR2 YSLEER. The ends were cut back, 0 bases at V and 2 bases at J, with 6 bases in the middle. The CDR3 length is 14 residues. This clonotype was recorded many times. Its antigen is unidentified. The sequence derives from a man aged 18 to 29 who received the YFV17D yellow fever vaccine. The specimen comprised PBMCs, sampled 15 days after the yellow fever booster vaccination. The chain uses TRBV4-3 and TRBJ2-3; D remains unclear. CDR3 DNA sequence: TGCGCCAGCAGCCAAGAACCGGACACAGATACGCAGTATTTT. Translation gives CASSQEPDTDTQYF.